This is a list of T cell receptor beta chains from one sample in a study of blood T cell repertoires in COVID-19. The data were produced by immunoSEQ multiplex PCR, yet TCRdb's version contains in-frame clones alone and is incomplete. The table has hundreds of thousands of clones, about 85% seen once. Input material: peripheral blood. These TCRs come from a woman older than 75 with active or convalescent COVID-19. The CDR3 runs from the conserved cysteine through the conserved F or W. The D gene is left open where the match is weak. Only some rows state a clone size, as once, few, many or a class for expanded clones.

D gene: TRBD2; J gene: TRBJ2-3; V gene: TRBV5-4; clone size: NA; CDR3 DNA: TGTGCCAGCAAAAGGGGGGGAGCGGGAGGCGCTGGCACAGATACGCAGTATTTT; CDR3 protein: CASKRGGAGGAGTDTQYF
D gene: NA; J gene: TRBJ1-4; V gene: TRBV5-1; clone size: NA; CDR3 DNA: TGCGCCAGCAGGACGGGTGCAACTAATGAAAAACTGTTTTTT; CDR3 protein: CASRTGATNEKLFF
D gene: TRBD2; J gene: TRBJ2-5; V gene: TRBV7-6; clone size: NA; CDR3 DNA: TGTGCCAGCAGTCAATCCCCGCCAATGCGCGGGAGGTCCCCACCACAAGAGACCCAGTACTTC; CDR3 protein: CASSQSPPMRGRSPPQETQYF
D gene: TRBD1; J gene: TRBJ1-2; V gene: TRBV9; clone size: NA; CDR3 DNA: TGTGCCAGCAGCGCTAGGGAACAGGGGTTTTATGGCTACACCTTC; CDR3 protein: CASSAREQGFYGYTF
D gene: NA; J gene: TRBJ2-5; V gene: TRBV7-9; clone size: NA; CDR3 DNA: TGTGCCAGCAGCTTGACAGCAACATTCCAAGAGACCCAGTACTTC; CDR3 protein: CASSLTATFQETQYF
D gene: TRBD1; J gene: TRBJ1-2; V gene: TRBV30; clone size: NA; CDR3 DNA: TGTGCCTGGAGGGACAGGGTAGATGGCTACACCTTC; CDR3 protein: CAWRDRVDGYTF
D gene: NA; J gene: TRBJ2-3; V gene: TRBV5-6; clone size: NA; CDR3 DNA: TGTGCCTCCACGACAGTAGGACCGAGCACAGATACGCAGTATTTT; CDR3 protein: CASTTVGPSTDTQYF
D gene: TRBD1; J gene: TRBJ2-1; V gene: TRBV4-3; clone size: NA; CDR3 DNA: TGCGCCAGCAGCCAAGGGACAGGGGGTAGGGATGAGCAGTTCTTC; CDR3 protein: CASSQGTGGRDEQFF
D gene: NA; J gene: TRBJ2-3; V gene: TRBV10-3; clone size: once; CDR3 DNA: TGTGCCATCAGTGAGAGGCGGGGCCCCGAAAATACGCAGTATTTT; CDR3 protein: CAISERRGPENTQYF
D gene: NA; J gene: TRBJ1-2; V gene: TRBV28; clone size: NA; CDR3 DNA: TGTGCCAGCAGTTTAGTTTGGGGGGATGGCTACACCTTC; CDR3 protein: CASSLVWGDGYTF
D gene: TRBD1; J gene: TRBJ1-1; V gene: TRBV6-1; clone size: NA; CDR3 DNA: TGTGCCAGCAGTGAAGCCCAGGGGGCTTTCCGGGGGAACACTGAAGCTTTCTTT; CDR3 protein: CASSEAQGAFRGNTEAFF
D gene: NA; J gene: TRBJ2-7; V gene: TRBV30; clone size: NA; CDR3 DNA: TGTGCCTGGGGTGGCCGCGGGGAGCAGTACTTC; CDR3 protein: CAWGGRGEQYF
D gene: NA; J gene: TRBJ2-7; V gene: TRBV19; clone size: NA; CDR3 DNA: TGTGCCAGTAGTACGGGAGCCGAGCAGTACTTC; CDR3 protein: CASSTGAEQYF
D gene: TRBD1; J gene: TRBJ1-5; V gene: TRBV5-5; clone size: NA; CDR3 DNA: TGTGCCAGCAGCTTGGGACAGGGTGTAAATCAGCCCCAGCATTTT; CDR3 protein: CASSLGQGVNQPQHF
D gene: NA; J gene: TRBJ1-4; V gene: TRBV7-8; clone size: few; CDR3 DNA: TGTGCCAGCAGCTTACTCAGCGAAGGAGAAAAACTGTTTTTT; CDR3 protein: CASSLLSEGEKLFF
D gene: TRBD1; J gene: TRBJ1-1; V gene: TRBV11-2; clone size: NA; CDR3 DNA: TGTGCCAGCAGCTCCCGACCTGACAGGGGGTTGAACACTGAAGCTTTCTTT; CDR3 protein: CASSSRPDRGLNTEAFF
D gene: NA; J gene: TRBJ1-2; V gene: TRBV28; clone size: NA; CDR3 DNA: TGTGCCATCCCGGCGCCAGGCCGAGACTATGGCTACACCTTC; CDR3 protein: CAIPAPGRDYGYTF
D gene: TRBD1; J gene: TRBJ1-4; V gene: TRBV4-1; clone size: NA; CDR3 DNA: TGCGCCAGCAGCCGAGTGACAGGGGCCAGTGAAAGGTTGTTTTTT; CDR3 protein: CASSRVTGASERLFF
D gene: NA; J gene: TRBJ2-3; V gene: TRBV2; clone size: NA; CDR3 DNA: TGTGCCAGCAGTTCGTTCAGCGGGGATACGCAGTATTTT; CDR3 protein: CASSSFSGDTQYF
D gene: TRBD1; J gene: TRBJ2-5; V gene: TRBV6-1; clone size: few; CDR3 DNA: TGTGCCAGCAGTGCTAACAGGGGTTCCGCGTTTGAGACCCAGTACTTC; CDR3 protein: CASSANRGSAFETQYF
D gene: NA; J gene: TRBJ2-1; V gene: TRBV7-9; clone size: NA; CDR3 DNA: TGTGCCAGCAGCCCCGTAGAGGGGCGGGGAGGATCGTATGAGCAGTTCTTC; CDR3 protein: CASSPVEGRGGSYEQFF
D gene: TRBD1; J gene: TRBJ1-1; V gene: TRBV5-1; clone size: NA; CDR3 DNA: TGCGCCAGCAGCCAGGGACAGGGGGCTAGTGAAGCTTTCTTT; CDR3 protein: CASSQGQGASEAFF
D gene: NA; J gene: TRBJ2-3; V gene: TRBV18; clone size: NA; CDR3 DNA: TGTGCCAGCTCACCACTAACTAGCCCACCCGATACGCAGTATTTT; CDR3 protein: CASSPLTSPPDTQYF
D gene: TRBD1; J gene: TRBJ1-2; V gene: TRBV9; clone size: few; CDR3 DNA: TGTGCCAGCAGCGTAGAGTCAGGGGGTTGGAGCTATGGCTACACCTTC; CDR3 protein: CASSVESGGWSYGYTF
D gene: TRBD1; J gene: TRBJ2-5; V gene: TRBV25-1; clone size: once; CDR3 DNA: TGTGCCAGCAGTGAGCCTAAGACAGGGGGAGAGACCCAGTACTTC; CDR3 protein: CASSEPKTGGETQYF
D gene: NA; J gene: TRBJ2-7; V gene: TRBV27; clone size: NA; CDR3 DNA: TGTGCCAGCAGTTTATTAAGGACATCTTACGAGCAGTACTTC; CDR3 protein: CASSLLRTSYEQYF
D gene: NA; J gene: TRBJ2-1; V gene: TRBV18; clone size: NA; CDR3 DNA: TGTGCCAGCTCACCACCACTAGGTAGCGGATACAATGAGCAGTTCTTC; CDR3 protein: CASSPPLGSGYNEQFF
D gene: TRBD1; J gene: TRBJ2-6; V gene: TRBV6-5; clone size: NA; CDR3 DNA: TGTGCCAGCAGTCCCGGGACAGGGACCAACGTCCTGACTTTC; CDR3 protein: CASSPGTGTNVLTF
D gene: TRBD2; J gene: TRBJ2-1; V gene: TRBV13; clone size: NA; CDR3 DNA: TGTGCCAGCAGCTTACTAGCGGGAGGGCCTAGCTACAATGAGCAGTTCTTC; CDR3 protein: CASSLLAGGPSYNEQFF
D gene: NA; J gene: TRBJ1-1; V gene: TRBV19; clone size: NA; CDR3 DNA: TGTGCCAGTAGTGCCTCACGCGGGGGACACAGTGAAGCTTTCTTT; CDR3 protein: CASSASRGGHSEAFF
D gene: NA; J gene: TRBJ1-1; V gene: TRBV2; clone size: NA; CDR3 DNA: TGTGCCAGCCGGGAGTACACTGAAGCTTTCTTT; CDR3 protein: CASREYTEAFF
D gene: TRBD2; J gene: TRBJ2-7; V gene: TRBV27; clone size: NA; CDR3 DNA: TGTGCCAGCAGACCCATAGCGGGGGGTCTATTCTACGAGCAGTACTTC; CDR3 protein: CASRPIAGGLFYEQYF
D gene: TRBD2; J gene: TRBJ2-5; V gene: TRBV3-1/TRBV3-2; clone size: NA; CDR3 DNA: TGTGCCAGCAGCCTCCTAGCGGGGGGGTTAGAGACCCAGTACTTC; CDR3 protein: CASSLLAGGLETQYF
D gene: TRBD1; J gene: TRBJ1-2; V gene: TRBV18; clone size: NA; CDR3 DNA: TGTGCCAGCTCACCAGGGGGACAGGGTCTCTATGGCTACACCTTC; CDR3 protein: CASSPGGQGLYGYTF
D gene: NA; J gene: TRBJ1-3; V gene: TRBV3-1/TRBV3-2; clone size: once; CDR3 DNA: TGTGCCAGCAGCCGCGTCGCGGGGTATGGAAACACCATATATTTT; CDR3 protein: CASSRVAGYGNTIYF
D gene: NA; J gene: TRBJ2-7; V gene: TRBV9; clone size: NA; CDR3 DNA: TGTGCCAGCAGCGCCCCCCTGTTTCCCTACGAGCAGTACTTC; CDR3 protein: CASSAPLFPYEQYF
D gene: NA; J gene: TRBJ1-5; V gene: TRBV20-1; clone size: NA; CDR3 DNA: TGCAGTGCTAGTCCCAGGGGTCGAGGGAGCAATCAGCCCCAGCATTTT; CDR3 protein: CSASPRGRGSNQPQHF
D gene: NA; J gene: TRBJ1-5; V gene: TRBV9; clone size: NA; CDR3 DNA: TGTGCCAGCAGCGTAGCAGGAAGCAATCAGCCCCAGCATTTT; CDR3 protein: CASSVAGSNQPQHF
D gene: NA; J gene: TRBJ2-3; V gene: TRBV10-3; clone size: NA; CDR3 DNA: TGTGCCATCAGTGAAGCAGGAAACTTAGATACGCAGTATTTT; CDR3 protein: CAISEAGNLDTQYF
D gene: NA; J gene: TRBJ1-4; V gene: TRBV2; clone size: NA; CDR3 DNA: TGTGCCAGCAGTGAAGAGGTTAGCCTGTTTTTT; CDR3 protein: CASSEEVSLFF